The 24 T cell receptor beta chains in this list originate from one sample, sequenced in a study of post-analysis software for immune sequencing data. Findings and limits, study-wide: Patients showed TRBV5-6, TRBV5-1 and TRBV20-1 among roughly 5 TRBV segments more frequent than in controls.

Unique molecular identifiers were built into the TCR beta cDNA libraries. TCRdb independently ran MiXCR on the PCR reads; one entry per CDR3 protein. The table includes 380,000 or so distinct CDR3 sequences, roughly 35% detected once. The antigens of these receptors remain unknown. What was sequenced was blood. These receptors came from a girl aged 10 to 17 with multiple sclerosis.

This clonotype was seen only a few times. J is TRBJ2-7 and V is TRBV29-1, with D unresolved. Germline CDR1 is SQVTM and CDR2 is ANQGSEA. Deletions cut 6 bases from V and 2 bases from J, with 17 bases between. The CDR3 totals 14 residues. The CDR3 DNA is TGCAGCGTACACCTCGACTCGCAACCCTACGAGCAGTACTTC. Protein: CSVHLDSQPYEQYF.

This chain joins TRBV6-4 and TRBJ1-1; D remains ambiguous. Germline V CDR1 and CDR2: MRHNA, SNTAGT. V lost 4 bases and J 11 bases, leaving 8 bases between the germline ends. The CDR3 sequence is 10 residues long. CDR3 amino acids: CASSVPGAFF. Written as DNA, the CDR3 is TGTGCCAGCAGTGTCCCCGGGGCTTTCTTT.

This clonotype showed up just a few times. The chain joins TRBV6-1 to TRBJ2-7, with D perhaps TRBD2 (6 bases). This CDR3 has 15 amino acids. V shed 2 bases and J shed 7 bases, with 18 bases lying between them. Germline CDR1 reads MNHNS; CDR2 reads SASEGT. CDR3 amino acids: CASSETGVYVLEQYF. For the CDR3, the DNA is TGTGCCAGCAGTGAAACGGGGGTCTATGTGTTGGAGCAGTACTTC.

This clonotype was counted between two and nine times. The V and J genes are TRBV7-9 and TRBJ2-6; no clear D. CDR3 length: 20 residues. The V end was cut by 2 bases, the J end by 0 bases, with 20 bases between. Germline CDR1 and CDR2: SEHNR and FQNEAQ (reference sequence). The CDR3 DNA is TGTGCCAGCAGCTTAACCCGGGTGGGCAGCTCTCTCTCTGGGGCCAACGTCCTGACTTTC. Its protein product is CASSLTRVGSSLSGANVLTF.

This chain uses TRBV6-2 or TRBV6-3 with TRBJ2-7; D unclear. The CDR3 consists of 15 residues. Germline values: CDR1 MNHEY, CDR2 SVGEGT. V lost 6 bases and J 4 bases, leaving 19 bases between the germline ends. The CDR3 DNA follows: TGTGCCAGCAGCTCCTATGGACCTTCAACGTACGAGCAGTACTTC. Translation gives CASSSYGPSTYEQYF.

This clonotype showed up just a few times. V usage is TRBV6-5 and J usage is TRBJ1-2, with D perhaps TRBD1 (6 bases). Germline CDR1 and CDR2: MNHEY and SVGAGI. The CDR3 covers 15 residues. V shed 6 bases and J shed 7 bases, with 21 bases lying between them. The CDR3 DNA sequence: TGTGCCAGCAGCTACAACGCCGGAGGGGGGGGTGGCTACACCTTC. Translating it yields CASSYNAGGGGGYTF.

In this sample, this clonotype turned up many times. The rearrangement joins TRBV5-1 to TRBJ1-2; D might be TRBD1 (6 bases). Germline lookup yields CDR1 SGHRS and CDR2 YFSETQ. V lost 4 bases, J lost 6 bases, and 16 bases lay in between. The CDR3 sequence is 14 residues long. The CDR3 loop reads CASSLGGLGDGYTF. CDR3 nucleotide sequence: TGCGCCAGCAGCCTAGGGGGGCTCGGGGATGGCTACACCTTC.

CDR3 loop: CASSQPTGGSNYGYTF. The DNA of the CDR3 is TGCGCCAGCAGCCAACCAACCGGAGGATCCAACTATGGCTACACCTTC. The genes are TRBV4-1 and TRBJ1-2; D gene unclear. CDR3 length: 16 residues. The germline gives CDR1 MGHRA, CDR2 YSYEKL. Deletions cut 2 bases from V and 2 bases from J, with 15 bases between.

This clonotype was seen at least ten times. This chain uses TRBV5-1 with TRBJ1-1; TRBD1 matches at 7 bases. J lost 3 bases, V lost 2 bases, and 7 bases had no gene match. CDR1 is SGHRS, CDR2 YFSETQ, per germline. This CDR3 has 15 amino acids. The CDR3 region is CASSFMQGDHTEAFF. In nucleotides, the CDR3 is TGCGCCAGCAGCTTTATGCAGGGGGACCACACTGAAGCTTTCTTT.

This clonotype has more than one count but fewer than ten. This chain connects TRBV4-1 to TRBJ2-7; D unclear. TRBJ2-5 explains the end of the DNA better; the J call may be wrong. The CDR3 contains 13 residues. Per germline, CDR1 MGHRA and CDR2 YSYEKL. The CDR3 region is CASSHGRAETQYF. CDR3 nucleotide sequence: TGCGCCAGCAGCCATGGCCGGGCGGAGACCCAGTACTTC.

This clonotype was seen only a few times. One junction end does not reproduce the germline sequence, and a read error may be involved. The chain is built from TRBV20-1 and TRBJ2-3; D remains ambiguous. This CDR3 is 14 amino acids long. Germline V gene sequence: CDR1 DFQATT, CDR2 SNEGSKA (reference sequence). In DNA form, the CDR3 reads TGCAATGCTATAGAGCCGTGGGGCACAGATACGCAGTATTTT. Protein: CNAIEPWGTDTQYF.

This clonotype was found a few times. The V call is TRBV12-3 or TRBV12-4, the J call TRBJ1-6, with D perhaps TRBD1 (6 bases). V gave up 3 bases and J gave up 10 bases, with 16 bases separating them. This CDR3 comprises 15 residues. The CDR3 is CASSFLQGNGSPLHF. The CDR3 nucleotides read TGTGCCAGCAGTTTTCTTCAGGGGAACGGATCACCCCTCCACTTT.

This clonotype has more than one count but fewer than ten. The chain carries TRBV9 and TRBJ2-1, with TRBD2 matching 8 bases. The germline CDR1 and CDR2 sequences are SGDLS and YYNGEE. The trim removed 0 bases at V and 3 bases at J, leaving 5 bases unmatched. The CDR3 has 16 residues. The CDR3 is CASSVDDSGGYNEQFF. The CDR3 DNA reads as TGTGCCAGCAGCGTAGACGACAGCGGGGGCTACAATGAGCAGTTCTTC.

The genes are TRBV29-1 and TRBJ1-2; D possibly corresponds to TRBD1 (5 bases). V lost 5 bases and J lost 0, with 16 bases in between. Germline CDR1 reads SQVTM; CDR2 reads ANQGSEA. This CDR3 spans 15 amino acids. CDR3 region: CSVRSSRAANYGYTF. Written as DNA, the CDR3 is TGCAGCGTTCGGTCTAGCAGGGCCGCTAACTATGGCTACACCTTC.

Written as DNA, the CDR3 is TGTGCCAGCAGCTGGGATGAGAGGTACACCGGGGAGCTGTTTTTT. Protein product: CASSWDERYTGELFF. The chain carries TRBV9 and TRBJ2-2, with D unclear. V dropped 4 bases and J dropped 3 bases, with 13 bases sitting between them. Germline V lookup: CDR1 SGDLS, CDR2 YYNGEE. This CDR3 is built from 15 residues.

The chain links TRBV10-3 to TRBJ1-1, with unresolved D. CDR1 is ENHRY, CDR2 SYGVKD, per germline. V dropped 0 bases and J dropped 3 bases, with 8 bases sitting between them. This CDR3 has 14 residues. The CDR3 DNA reads as TGTGCCATCAGTGAGTCGACGTGGGACACTGAAGCTTTCTTT. Its protein is CAISESTWDTEAFF.

V gene TRBV7-2 combines with J gene TRBJ2-7; TRBD1 matches 9 bases. CDR3 length equals 15 residues. V was pared by 4 bases and J by 5 bases, with 9 bases of the junction left unmatched. Germline lookup yields CDR1 SGHTA and CDR2 FQGNSA. The CDR3 DNA reads TGTGCCAGCAGCTCACAGGGGGCAGGCGGGCACGAGCAGTACTTC. Translated: CASSSQGAGGHEQYF.

The J gene is TRBJ1-5, the V gene TRBV20-1; a possible D gene is TRBD1 (5 bases). The V and J ends lost 5 bases and 1 base respectively, with 9 bases between them. CDR1 DFQATT and CDR2 SNEGSKA come from the germline V gene (reference sequence). The CDR3 loop spans 13 amino acids. DNA of the CDR3: TGCAGTGCTTTCCCAGGGAGCAATCAGCCCCAGCATTTT. This encodes CSAFPGSNQPQHF.

The chain uses TRBV4-2 and TRBJ1-5; 7 nucleotides line up with TRBD1. The CDR3 has 16 amino acids. CDR1 and CDR2 from the germline V gene are LGHNA and YNFKEQ. V lost 3 bases to trimming and J lost 4 bases; unmatched junction nucleotides: 9. DNA of the CDR3: TGTGCCAGCAGCCAGGAAAGGGGACAGACTAATCAGCCCCAGCATTTT. It codes for CASSQERGQTNQPQHF.

This clonotype was counted a single time. The chain carries TRBV20-1 and TRBJ2-1, with 16 bases fitting TRBD2. V was clipped by 2 bases and J by 9 bases; unmatched bases: 7. The CDR3 sequence is 16 residues long. Germline lookup yields CDR1 DFQATT and CDR2 SNEGSKA (reference sequence). CDR3 region: CSARPSGTSGRGEQFF. In DNA form, the CDR3 reads TGCAGTGCTAGACCTTCCGGGACTAGCGGGAGGGGTGAGCAGTTCTTC.

This clonotype was seen a few times. The rearrangement joins TRBV4-1 to TRBJ2-7, with D hard to call. The length of the CDR3 is 14 residues. The V gene's germline CDR1 is MGHRA and CDR2 YSYEKL. V lost 0 bases, J lost 4 bases, and 10 bases lay in between. The DNA for the CDR3 is TGCGCCAGCAGCCAAGATCGTCCAGGATACGAGCAGTACTTC. This sequence encodes CASSQDRPGYEQYF.

The chain links TRBV5-1 to TRBJ2-1; 8 nucleotides match TRBD2. CDR1 and CDR2 from the germline V gene are SGHRS and YFSETQ. Trimming at V came to 0 bases and at J to 1 base, leaving 9 bases not matched to a gene. The length of the CDR3 is 18 residues. DNA for the CDR3: TGCGCCAGCAGCTTGGCGGCGGGGGGATTAAATTCCTACAATGAGCAGTTCTTC. It is translated as CASSLAAGGLNSYNEQFF. Full variable domain (remainder filled in from reference TRBV5-1 and TRBJ2-1): KAGVTQTPRYLIKTRGQQVTLSCSPISGHRSVSWYQQTPGQGLQFLFEYFSETQRNKGNFPGRFSGRQFSNSRSEMNVSTLELGDSALYLCASSLAAGGLNSYNEQFFGPGTRLTVL.

This clonotype occurred a few times. The chain joins TRBV29-1 to TRBJ2-3; no clear D gene. Trimming left V 3 bases short and J 4 bases short, with 11 bases between. Germline CDR1 SQVTM, CDR2 ANQGSEA. CDR3 size: 13 residues. CDR3 in DNA: TGCAGCGTTGAGCCCAACCGCGCAGATACGCAGTATTTT. It codes for CSVEPNRADTQYF.

The chain is built from TRBV7-3 and TRBJ1-2; possibly TRBD1 for D (5 bases). Germline V gives CDR1 SGHTA, CDR2 FQGTGA. CDR3 length: 15 residues. The germline V and J ends were trimmed by 5 bases and 4 bases, with 17 bases remaining between them. CDR3 region: CASSETGGAAYGYTF. In nucleotides, the CDR3 is TGTGCCAGCAGCGAAACGGGAGGGGCAGCCTATGGCTACACCTTC.